This T cell receptor (beta chain) was identified in a study of T cells after yellow fever vaccination. Regarding the study as a whole: Abundant clonotypes (contaminants from the bulk population) could be present in FACS-sorted repertoires. Secondary responses were weaker yet peaked faster, day 5 versus 15. Overall, a small share of clonotypes was seen in both CD4 and CD8 compartments.

Trimming removed 0 bases at V and 5 bases at J, with 14 bases between. CDR3 length: 16 residues. Germline-derived CDR1 and CDR2 are MDHEN and SYDVKM. This clonotype was observed a few times. The antigen remains undetermined. The TCR cDNA carried a universal primer site and UMIs from 5'RACE template switching. TCRdb used MiXCR to reprocess the 5' RACE reads, holding one entry per CDR3 protein. The sample records under 550,000 distinct CDR3 sequences, less than 25% being singletons. The receptor was isolated from a man aged 18 to 29 who received the YFV17D yellow fever vaccine. This chain links TRBV28 with TRBJ2-4, with D perhaps matching TRBD2 (6 bases). Specimen: PBMCs, collected 21 days after the first yellow fever vaccination. CDR3 sequence (DNA): TGTGCCAGCAGTTTATGGGGCAGGGAGGTGGAAAACATTCAGTACTTC. Residues: CASSLWGREVENIQYF.